The subject of this entry is one T cell receptor (beta chain). Antigen: not known. This sample was taken from a study of somatic mutations in cytotoxic T cells in rheumatoid arthritis. The repertoire was sequenced with immunoSEQ multiplex PCR; TCRdb's copy has only in-frame clones and lacks some. In the table there are 3,000 to 3,500 clones, roughly 84% of which are singletons. Notes on the study in general: More than 20% of CD8+ cells belonged to the largest clone in about an eighth of the 65 patients.

Trimming stripped 7 bases from V and 5 bases from J, with 17 bases between. CDR1 and CDR2 from the germline V gene are SEHNR and FQNEAQ (reference sequence). This CDR3 has 14 amino acids. The sequenced material came from CD8+ T cells sorted from blood. The chain has TRBV7-9 and TRBJ1-2; maybe TRBD1 (6 bases). This TCR was recovered from a man aged 45-60 years with rheumatoid arthritis. This chain's CDR3 is CASIQGGSPYGYTF. The CDR3, as DNA: TGTGCCAGCATACAGGGTGGTAGTCCTTATGGCTACACCTTC.